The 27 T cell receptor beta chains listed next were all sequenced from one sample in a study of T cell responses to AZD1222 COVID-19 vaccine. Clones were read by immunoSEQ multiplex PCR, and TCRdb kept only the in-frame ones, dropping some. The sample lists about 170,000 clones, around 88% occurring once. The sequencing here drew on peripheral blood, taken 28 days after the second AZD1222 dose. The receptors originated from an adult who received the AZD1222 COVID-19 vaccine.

CDR3 in amino acids: CASSLSTGGASQPQHF. The DNA for the CDR3 is TGTGCCAGCAGTTTATCGACAGGGGGCGCGAGTCAGCCCCAGCATTTT. This rearrangement joins TRBV27 to TRBJ1-5; 10 bases fit TRBD1. The CDR3 is 16 amino acids. Germline loops: CDR1 MNHEY, CDR2 SMNVEV (reference sequence). After removal of 0 bases from V and 6 bases from J, the junction contained 5 bases not matched to a gene.

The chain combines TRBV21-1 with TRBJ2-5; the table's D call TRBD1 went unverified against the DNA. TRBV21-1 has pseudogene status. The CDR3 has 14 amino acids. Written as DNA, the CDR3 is TGTGCCAGCAGCAGAACCAGTATCCAAGAGACCCAGTACTTC. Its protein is CASSRTSIQETQYF.

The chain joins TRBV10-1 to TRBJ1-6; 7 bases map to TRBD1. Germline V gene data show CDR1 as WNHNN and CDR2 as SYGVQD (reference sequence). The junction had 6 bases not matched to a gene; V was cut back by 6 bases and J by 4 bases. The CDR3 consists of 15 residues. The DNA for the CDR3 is TGCGCCAGCAGGGGGACAGCCCAATATAATTCACCCCTCCACTTT. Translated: CASRGTAQYNSPLHF.

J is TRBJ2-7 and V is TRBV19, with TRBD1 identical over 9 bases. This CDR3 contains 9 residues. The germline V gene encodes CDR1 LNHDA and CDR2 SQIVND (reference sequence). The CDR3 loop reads CGDRAEQYF. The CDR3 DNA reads TGTGGGGACAGGGCTGAGCAGTACTTC.

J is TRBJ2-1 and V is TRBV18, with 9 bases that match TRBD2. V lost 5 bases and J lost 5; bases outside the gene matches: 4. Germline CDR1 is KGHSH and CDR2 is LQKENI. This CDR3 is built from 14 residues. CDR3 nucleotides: TGTGCCAGCTCAGAGCGGGGGGCGAACAATGAGCAGTTCTTC. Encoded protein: CASSERGANNEQFF. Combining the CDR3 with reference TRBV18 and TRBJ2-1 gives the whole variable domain NAGVMQNPRHLVRRRGQEARLRCSPMKGHSHVYWYRQLPEEGLKFMVYLQKENIIDESGMPKERFSAEFPKEGPSILRIQQVVRGDSAAYFCASSERGANNEQFFGPGTRLTVL.

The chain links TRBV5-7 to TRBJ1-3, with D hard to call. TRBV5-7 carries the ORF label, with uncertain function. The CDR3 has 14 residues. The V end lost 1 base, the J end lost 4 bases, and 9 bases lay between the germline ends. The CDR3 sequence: CASSLLGNGNTIYF. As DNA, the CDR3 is TGTGCCAGCAGCTTGCTAGGCAACGGAAACACCATATATTTT.

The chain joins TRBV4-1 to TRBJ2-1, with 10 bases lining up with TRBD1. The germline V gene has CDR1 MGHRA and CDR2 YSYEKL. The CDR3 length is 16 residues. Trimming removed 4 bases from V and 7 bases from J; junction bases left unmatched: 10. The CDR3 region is CASSRDPDRGANEQFF. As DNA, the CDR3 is TGCGCCAGCAGCCGCGACCCGGACAGGGGGGCTAATGAGCAGTTCTTC.

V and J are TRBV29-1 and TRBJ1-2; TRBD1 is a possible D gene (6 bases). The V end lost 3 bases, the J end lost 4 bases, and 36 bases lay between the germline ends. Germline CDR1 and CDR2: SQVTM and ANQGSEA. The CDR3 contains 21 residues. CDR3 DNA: TGCAGCGTTGAGCATAGGGAGGCGAACAGGGATTCCCAGCCTTACTCCTATGGCTACACCTTC. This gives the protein CSVEHREANRDSQPYSYGYTF.

CDR3 residues: CASSTRGAANTEAFF. CDR3 DNA sequence: TGTGCCAGCAGCACACGAGGGGCCGCAAACACTGAAGCTTTCTTT. The chain links TRBV7-2 to TRBJ1-1; tentatively, D is TRBD1 (5 bases). The CDR3 sequence is 15 residues long. Germline CDR1 reads SGHTA; CDR2 reads FQGNSA. Trimming shortened V by 5 bases and J by 2 bases, and 15 bases separated the two germline ends.

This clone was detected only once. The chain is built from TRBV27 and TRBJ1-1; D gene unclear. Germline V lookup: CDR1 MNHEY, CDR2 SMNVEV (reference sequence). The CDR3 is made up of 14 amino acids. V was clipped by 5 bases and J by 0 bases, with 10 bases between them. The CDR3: CASSTRRLNTEAFF. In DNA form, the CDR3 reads TGTGCCAGCAGTACCCGACGGTTGAACACTGAAGCTTTCTTT.

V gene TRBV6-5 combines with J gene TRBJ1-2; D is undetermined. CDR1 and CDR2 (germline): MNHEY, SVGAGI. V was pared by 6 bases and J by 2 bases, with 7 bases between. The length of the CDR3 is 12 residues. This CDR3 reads CASSSNNYGYTF. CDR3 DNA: TGTGCCAGCAGCTCGAACAACTATGGCTACACCTTC.

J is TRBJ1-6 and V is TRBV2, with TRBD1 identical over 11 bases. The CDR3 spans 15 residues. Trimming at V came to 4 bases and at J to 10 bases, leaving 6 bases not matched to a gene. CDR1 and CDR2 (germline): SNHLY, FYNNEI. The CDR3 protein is CASSGTGGGRSPLHF. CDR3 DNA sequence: TGTGCCAGCAGTGGGACAGGGGGCGGTCGGTCACCCCTCCACTTT.

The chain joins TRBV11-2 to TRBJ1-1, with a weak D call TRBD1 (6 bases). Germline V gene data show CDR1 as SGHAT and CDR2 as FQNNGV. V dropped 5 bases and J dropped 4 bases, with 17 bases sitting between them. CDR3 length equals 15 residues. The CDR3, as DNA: TGTGCCAGCAGCCAGCTCGGGGGCCTAGGCACTGAAGCTTTCTTT. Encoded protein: CASSQLGGLGTEAFF.

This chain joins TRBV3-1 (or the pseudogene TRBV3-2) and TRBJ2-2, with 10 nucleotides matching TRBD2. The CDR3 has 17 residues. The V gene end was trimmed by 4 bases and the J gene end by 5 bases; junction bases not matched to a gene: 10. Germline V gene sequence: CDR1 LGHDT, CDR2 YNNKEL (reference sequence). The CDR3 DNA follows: TGTGCCAGCAGCCCAATCCCTAGCGGGGGCCTAACCGGGGAGCTGTTTTTT. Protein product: CASSPIPSGGLTGELFF.

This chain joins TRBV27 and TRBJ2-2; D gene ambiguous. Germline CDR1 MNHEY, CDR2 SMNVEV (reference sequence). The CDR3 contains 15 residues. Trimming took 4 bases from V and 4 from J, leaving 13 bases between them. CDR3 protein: CASSWYMGTTGELFF. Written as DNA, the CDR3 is TGTGCCAGCAGTTGGTACATGGGAACCACCGGGGAGCTGTTTTTT.

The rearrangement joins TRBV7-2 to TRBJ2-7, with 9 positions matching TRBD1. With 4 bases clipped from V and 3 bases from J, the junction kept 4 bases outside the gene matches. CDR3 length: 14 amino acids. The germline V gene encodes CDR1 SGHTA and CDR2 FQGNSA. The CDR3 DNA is TGTGCCAGCAGCTCAGGGACAGGGTACTACGAGCAGTACTTC. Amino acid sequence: CASSSGTGYYEQYF.

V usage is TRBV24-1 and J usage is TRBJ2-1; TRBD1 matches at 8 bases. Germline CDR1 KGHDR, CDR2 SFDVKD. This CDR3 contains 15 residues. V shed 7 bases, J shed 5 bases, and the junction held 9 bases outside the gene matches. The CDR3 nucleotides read TGTGCCACCAGACGTCCGGACAGGGATCACAATGAGCAGTTCTTC. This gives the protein CATRRPDRDHNEQFF.

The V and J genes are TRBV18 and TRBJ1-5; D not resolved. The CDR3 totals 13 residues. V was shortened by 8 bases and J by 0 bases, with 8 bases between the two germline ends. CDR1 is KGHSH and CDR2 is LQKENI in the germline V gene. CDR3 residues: CASASNSNQPQHF. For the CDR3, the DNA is TGTGCCAGCGCTAGTAATAGCAATCAGCCCCAGCATTTT.

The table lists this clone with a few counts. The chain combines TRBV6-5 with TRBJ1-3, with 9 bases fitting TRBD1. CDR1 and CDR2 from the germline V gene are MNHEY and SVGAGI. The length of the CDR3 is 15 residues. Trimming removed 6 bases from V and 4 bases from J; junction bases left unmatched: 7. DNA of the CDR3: TGTGCCAGCAGCCGCTCCGGGACAGGGGGAAACACCATATATTTT. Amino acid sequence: CASSRSGTGGNTIYF.

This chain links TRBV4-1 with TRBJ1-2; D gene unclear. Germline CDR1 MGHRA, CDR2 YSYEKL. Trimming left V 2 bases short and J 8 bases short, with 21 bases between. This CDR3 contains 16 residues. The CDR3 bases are TGCGCCAGCAGCCAAATACTGGAGAGGCCGTCGGGCGGCTACACCTTC. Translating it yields CASSQILERPSGGYTF.

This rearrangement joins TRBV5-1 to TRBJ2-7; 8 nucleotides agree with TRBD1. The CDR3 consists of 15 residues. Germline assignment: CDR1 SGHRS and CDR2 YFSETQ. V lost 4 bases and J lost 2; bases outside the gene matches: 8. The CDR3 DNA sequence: TGCGCCAGCAGCACAAACGGACAGGGCGCCTACGAGCAGTACTTC. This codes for CASSTNGQGAYEQYF.

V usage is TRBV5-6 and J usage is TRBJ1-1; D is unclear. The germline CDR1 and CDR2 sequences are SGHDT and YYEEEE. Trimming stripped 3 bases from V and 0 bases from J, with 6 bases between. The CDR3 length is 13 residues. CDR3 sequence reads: CASSSQLNTEAFF. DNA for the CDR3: TGTGCCAGCAGCTCTCAGCTGAACACTGAAGCTTTCTTT.

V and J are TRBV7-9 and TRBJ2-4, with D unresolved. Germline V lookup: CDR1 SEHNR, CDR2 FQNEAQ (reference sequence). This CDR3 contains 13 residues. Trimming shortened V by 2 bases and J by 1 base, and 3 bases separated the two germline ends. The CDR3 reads CASSLNAKNIQYF. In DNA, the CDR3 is TGTGCCAGCAGCTTAAACGCCAAAAACATTCAGTACTTC.

The CDR3 protein is CASSPDGPARYEQYF. The CDR3 nucleotides are TGTGCCAGCAGCCCCGACGGCCCAGCGCGCTACGAGCAGTACTTC. The V call is TRBV7-2, the J call TRBJ2-7, with D uncertain. CDR1 is SGHTA, CDR2 FQGNSA, per germline. The CDR3 runs to 15 residues. The V end was cut by 5 bases, the J end by 3 bases, with 17 bases between.

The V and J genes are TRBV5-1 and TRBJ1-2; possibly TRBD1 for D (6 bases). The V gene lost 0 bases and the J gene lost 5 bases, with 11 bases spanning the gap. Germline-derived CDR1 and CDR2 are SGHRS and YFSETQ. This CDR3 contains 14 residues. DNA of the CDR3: TGCGCCAGCAGCTTGGCCGACAGGACTTATGGCTACACCTTC. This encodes CASSLADRTYGYTF.

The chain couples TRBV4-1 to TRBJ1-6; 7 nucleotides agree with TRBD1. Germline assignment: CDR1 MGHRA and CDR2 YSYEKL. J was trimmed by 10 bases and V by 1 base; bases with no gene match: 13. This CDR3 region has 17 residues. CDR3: CASSQVLRGGRGSPLHF. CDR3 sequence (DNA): TGCGCCAGCAGCCAAGTACTCAGAGGGGGCCGGGGCTCACCCCTCCACTTT.

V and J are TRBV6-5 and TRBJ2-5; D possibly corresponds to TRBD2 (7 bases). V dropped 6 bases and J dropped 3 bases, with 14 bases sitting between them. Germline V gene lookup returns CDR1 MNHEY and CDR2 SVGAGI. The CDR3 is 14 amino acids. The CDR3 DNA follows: TGTGCCAGCAGGTGGGGGAGGGGGAAAGAGACCCAGTACTTC. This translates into CASRWGRGKETQYF.